Listed below are T cell receptor beta chains from one sample, sequenced in a study of read filtering for tumor transcriptome and immune sequencing. TCRdb independently ran MiXCR on the reads; one entry per CDR3 protein. The table has 130,000 or so distinct CDR3 sequences, roughly 13% seen once. Sequences were obtained from a population of CD138-negative cells sorted from bone marrow. The receptors derive from a donor over 35 with multiple myeloma. CDR3s include the opening cysteine and the closing phenylalanine or tryptophan. A D gene is named only where the DNA matches it firmly. Clone size is stated in some rows and not others, as once, few, many or a class when expanded.

v_call	j_call	d_call	clone_size	cdr3_aa	cdr3_nt
TRBV7-2	TRBJ2-7	TRBD2	.	CASSLMVAGGQEQYF	TGTGCCAGCAGCTTAATGGTAGCGGGAGGGCAGGAGCAGTACTTC
TRBV13	TRBJ2-1	.	few	CASSSRDFYNEQFF	TGTGCCAGCAGCTCCCGGGACTTTTACAATGAGCAGTTCTTC
TRBV20-1	TRBJ2-1	TRBD1	many	CSAQDRVGYNEQFF	TGCAGTGCCCAAGACAGGGTTGGGTACAATGAGCAGTTCTTC
TRBV18	TRBJ2-3	.	.	CASSAGLGADTQYF	TGTGCCAGCTCAGCGGGCCTCGGCGCAGATACGCAGTATTTT
TRBV29-1	TRBJ2-1	.	.	CSGSTGKRYNEQFF	TGCAGCGGGTCGACAGGAAAACGCTACAATGAGCAGTTCTTC
TRBV2	TRBJ2-1	.	many	CASKEGQYNEQFF	TGTGCCAGCAAGGAAGGCCAATACAATGAGCAGTTCTTC
TRBV6-5	TRBJ2-2	.	many	CASSYGQGPSGELFF	TGTGCCAGCAGTTACGGGCAAGGCCCCAGCGGGGAGCTGTTTTTT
TRBV4-3	TRBJ2-3	TRBD2	once	CASSQGSNGRAGGDTQYF	TGCGCCAGCAGCCAAGGATCCAACGGGAGGGCCGGGGGAGATACGCAGTATTTT
TRBV5-4	TRBJ2-1	TRBD2	many	CASTFGTSTHEQFF	TGTGCCAGCACCTTCGGGACTAGCACTCATGAGCAGTTCTTC
TRBV6-5	TRBJ2-7	TRBD2	many	CASSYSSRLAGLYEQYF	TGTGCCAGCAGTTACTCGTCAAGACTAGCGGGCCTCTACGAGCAGTACTTC
TRBV29-1	TRBJ2-5	.	many	CSAASSPTATQYF	TGCAGCGCCGCGTCCTCCCCCACAGCGACCCAGTACTTC
TRBV7-9	TRBJ2-7	TRBD2	many	CASSPRGRGDYEQYF	TGTGCCAGCAGCCCCCGGGGGAGGGGCGACTACGAGCAGTACTTC
TRBV9	TRBJ1-2	.	many	CASTLDSPAYGYTF	TGTGCCAGCACCCTGGACAGCCCCGCCTATGGCTACACCTTC
TRBV6-5	TRBJ2-6	.	many	CASSYLGGGGLGGANVLTF	TGTGCCAGCAGTTACCTCGGCGGAGGGGGTTTGGGGGGGGCCAACGTCCTGACTTTC
TRBV20-1	TRBJ2-5	.	few	CSAPRTRRSQIETQYF	TGCAGTGCTCCTCGGACCCGAAGGTCACAAATAGAGACCCAGTACTTC
TRBV18	TRBJ2-3	.	many	CASSPSWVQGDTQYF	TGTGCCAGCTCACCGAGCTGGGTCCAGGGAGATACGCAGTATTTT
TRBV11-2	TRBJ1-1	.	many	CASSLRVSQTVGAFF	TGTGCCAGCAGCTTGAGGGTCTCGCAAACAGTGGGAGCTTTCTTT
TRBV11-2	TRBJ1-5	.	many	CASSLDGGGNQPQHF	TGTGCCAGCAGCCTGGACGGAGGAGGCAATCAGCCCCAGCATTTT
TRBV7-2	TRBJ2-7	TRBD2	many	CASRSVAGGPYEQYF	TGTGCCAGCAGAAGCGTAGCGGGGGGGCCATACGAGCAGTACTTC
TRBV20-1	TRBJ2-5	.	few	CSGAGLETQYF	TGCAGTGGGGCGGGATTAGAGACCCAGTACTTC
TRBV7-8	TRBJ2-7	TRBD2	.	CASSSRMTSAKYEQHF	TGTGCCAGCAGCTCCCGAATGACTAGCGCCAAGTACGAGCAGCACTTC
TRBV28	TRBJ1-4	.	.	CASSLYSNEKRFF	TGTGCCAGCAGTTTATATTCTAATGAAAAACGGTTTTTT
TRBV24-1	TRBJ1-1	.	many	CATRSRAGTEAFF	TGTGCCACTCGGTCCCGGGCGGGCACTGAAGCTTTCTTT
TRBV10-3	TRBJ2-5	.	many	CAISEGRGGETQYF	TGTGCCATCAGTGAGGGTCGAGGGGGAGAGACCCAGTACTTC
TRBV27	TRBJ1-5	.	.	CASSSIRGNNQSQHF	TGTGCCAGCAGTTCGATCAGGGGAAACAATCAGTCCCAGCATTTT
TRBV6-2/TRBV6-3	TRBJ2-1	TRBD2	.	CASSYWMTSGYNEQFF	TGTGCCAGCAGTTATTGGATGACTAGCGGATACAATGAGCAGTTCTTC
TRBV6-5	TRBJ2-5	TRBD1	many	CASSLLTTGTQETQYF	TGTGCCAGCAGCCTGCTCACGACAGGGACCCAAGAGACCCAGTACTTC
TRBV5-1	TRBJ1-4	.	many	CASSPGWVEEKLFF	TGCGCCAGCAGCCCCGGGTGGGTGGAGGAAAAACTGTTTTTT
TRBV7-8	TRBJ2-1	TRBD2	.	CSSSLAGGSYNEQFF	TGTTCCAGCAGCCTGGCGGGAGGCTCCTACAATGAGCAGTTCTTC
TRBV29-1	TRBJ2-1	TRBD2	many	CSSGGRSGYEQFF	TGCAGCTCGGGGGGACGGAGCGGCTATGAGCAGTTCTTC
TRBV19	TRBJ2-2	.	many	CASTNRGELFF	TGTGCCAGTACGAATCGGGGGGAGCTGTTTTTT
TRBV11-2	TRBJ2-1	TRBD2	many	CASSLGLAGGLGNEQFF	TGTGCCAGCAGCCTCGGACTAGCGGGAGGGCTTGGCAATGAGCAGTTCTTC
TRBV24-1	TRBJ2-5	TRBD2	many	CATSDSGLAGGQETQYF	TGTGCCACCAGTGATTCGGGACTAGCGGGAGGACAAGAGACCCAGTACTTC
TRBV4-2	TRBJ2-7	.	.	CASSQDIQTYGYEQYF	TGTGCCAGCAGCCAAGATATCCAGACCTATGGGTACGAGCAGTACTTC
TRBV27	TRBJ2-1	.	many	CASSFLKVKADEQFF	TGCGCCAGCAGTTTCCTCAAGGTGAAGGCCGATGAGCAGTTCTTC
TRBV10-2	TRBJ1-4	.	many	CASGTGLMKGLFF	TGCGCCAGCGGGACCGGCCTAATGAAAGGGCTGTTTTTT
TRBV11-1	TRBJ2-7	TRBD2	many	CASSIITGTSEYEQYF	TGTGCCAGCAGCATCATTACCGGGACTAGCGAATACGAGCAGTACTTC
TRBV29-1	TRBJ2-7	TRBD2	many	CSVRASGKYEQYF	TGCAGCGTTCGGGCTAGCGGGAAGTACGAGCAGTACTTC
TRBV14	TRBJ2-1	.	many	CASSQGGADQRANEQFF	TGTGCCAGCAGCCAAGGAGGCGCGGACCAAAGAGCCAATGAGCAGTTCTTC
TRBV20-1	TRBJ2-2	.	many	CSAPNSNTGELFF	TGCAGTGCTCCTAACTCGAACACCGGGGAGCTGTTTTTT
TRBV10-2	TRBJ1-1	.	many	CASRGGATNTEAFF	TGCGCCAGCAGGGGGGGGGCTACGAACACTGAAGCTTTCTTT
TRBV7-6	TRBJ2-1	.	many	CASSLDGVATTYNEQFF	TGTGCCAGCAGCTTAGACGGGGTAGCGACTACCTACAATGAGCAGTTCTTC
TRBV9	TRBJ2-1	.	many	CASSLLLENNEQFF	TGTGCCAGCAGCCTACTACTAGAAAACAATGAGCAGTTCTTC
TRBV3-1	TRBJ1-6	.	many	CASSPNSGGDSPLHF	TGTGCCAGCAGCCCAAACTCGGGAGGGGATTCACCCCTCCACTTT
TRBV7-2	TRBJ2-1	.	.	CASGPAPGRGMDEQFF	TGTGCCAGCGGCCCCGCCCCGGGTCGCGGGATGGATGAGCAGTTCTTC
TRBV5-4	TRBJ2-2	TRBD1	.	CASSFRTGRRNTGELFF	TGTGCCAGCAGCTTTAGGACAGGGAGGCGAAACACCGGGGAGCTGTTTTTT
TRBV7-7	TRBJ2-1	TRBD2	many	CASSPHLSGSGNEQFF	TGTGCCAGCAGCCCCCATCTCAGCGGGAGTGGAAATGAGCAGTTCTTC
TRBV30	TRBJ2-5	.	many	CAWSVDPGGETQYF	TGTGCCTGGAGTGTAGACCCCGGGGGAGAGACCCAGTACTTC
TRBV29-1	TRBJ2-1	.	many	CSVEGLAEAEQFF	TGCAGCGTTGAAGGGCTAGCTGAAGCCGAGCAGTTCTTC
TRBV5-6	TRBJ2-1	.	many	CASSLDRVFYNEQFF	TGTGCCAGCAGCTTGGACAGGGTTTTCTACAATGAGCAGTTCTTC
TRBV4-1	TRBJ2-1	.	many	CASSHSPSVNSYNEQFF	TGCGCCAGCAGCCATTCCCCTTCGGTCAACTCCTACAATGAGCAGTTCTTC
TRBV7-9	TRBJ1-1	.	many	CASSRETPEAFF	TGTGCCAGCAGCCGGGAGACCCCTGAGGCTTTCTTT
TRBV6-2/TRBV6-3	TRBJ2-1	.	many	CASRSGTYNEQFF	TGTGCCAGCAGGTCGGGGACCTACAATGAGCAGTTCTTC
TRBV18	TRBJ1-1	.	many	CASSPALGVNTEAFF	TGTGCCAGCTCACCAGCCCTGGGGGTGAACACTGAAGCTTTCTTT
TRBV20-1	TRBJ1-5	.	many	CSASPSNQPQHF	TGCAGTGCTAGTCCTAGCAATCAGCCCCAGCATTTT
TRBV7-3	TRBJ1-1	.	many	CASSLLLGSEAFF	TGTGCCAGCAGCTTACTTTTGGGCTCTGAAGCTTTCTTT